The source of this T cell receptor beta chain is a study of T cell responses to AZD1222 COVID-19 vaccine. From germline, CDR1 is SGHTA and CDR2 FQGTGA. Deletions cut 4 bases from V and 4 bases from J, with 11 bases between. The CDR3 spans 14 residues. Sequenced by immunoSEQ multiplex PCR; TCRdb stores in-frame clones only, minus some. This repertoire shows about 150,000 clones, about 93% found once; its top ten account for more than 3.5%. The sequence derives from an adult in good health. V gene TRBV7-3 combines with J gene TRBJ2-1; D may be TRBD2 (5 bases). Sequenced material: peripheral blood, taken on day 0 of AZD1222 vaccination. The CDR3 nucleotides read TGTGCCAGCAGCTCCGGGGTGGGGTACAATGAGCAGTTCTTC. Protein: CASSSGVGYNEQFF.